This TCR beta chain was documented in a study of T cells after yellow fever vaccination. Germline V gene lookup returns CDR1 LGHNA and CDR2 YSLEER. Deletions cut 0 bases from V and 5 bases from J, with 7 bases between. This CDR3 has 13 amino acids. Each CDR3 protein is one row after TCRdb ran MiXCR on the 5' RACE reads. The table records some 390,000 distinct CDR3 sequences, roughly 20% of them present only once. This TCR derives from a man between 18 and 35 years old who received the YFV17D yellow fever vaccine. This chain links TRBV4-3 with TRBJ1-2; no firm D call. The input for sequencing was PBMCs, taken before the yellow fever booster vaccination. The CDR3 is CASSQESHYGYTF. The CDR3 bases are TGCGCCAGCAGCCAAGAATCGCATTATGGCTACACCTTC.